This TCR beta chain was profiled in a study of blood T cells in healthy people across ages. Study-wide points: Observed TCR beta diversity per million T cells went down as age went up. This fall followed a roughly linear course with age.

A second roughly 6 to 11 cycle PCR used barcoded and J-beta primers. TCRdb re-called the 5' RACE reads with MiXCR, one entry per CDR3 protein. The profile covers some 1 million distinct CDR3 sequences, with 40% to 55% appearing a single time and 15% to 20% taken by the ten largest. There are 13 residues in the CDR3. Trimming removed 4 bases from V and 2 bases from J, with 8 bases in between. CDR1 and CDR2 from the germline V gene are MNHEY and SVGAGI. Points on this clonotype: Antigen: not known.

This chain connects TRBV6-5 to TRBJ1-2; D uncertain. This receptor was taken from a woman aged 60-70 years in good health. The sample was blood. CDR3 in amino acids: CASSLTTNYGYTF. The CDR3 DNA reads TGTGCCAGCAGTTTGACAACGAACTATGGCTACACCTTC.